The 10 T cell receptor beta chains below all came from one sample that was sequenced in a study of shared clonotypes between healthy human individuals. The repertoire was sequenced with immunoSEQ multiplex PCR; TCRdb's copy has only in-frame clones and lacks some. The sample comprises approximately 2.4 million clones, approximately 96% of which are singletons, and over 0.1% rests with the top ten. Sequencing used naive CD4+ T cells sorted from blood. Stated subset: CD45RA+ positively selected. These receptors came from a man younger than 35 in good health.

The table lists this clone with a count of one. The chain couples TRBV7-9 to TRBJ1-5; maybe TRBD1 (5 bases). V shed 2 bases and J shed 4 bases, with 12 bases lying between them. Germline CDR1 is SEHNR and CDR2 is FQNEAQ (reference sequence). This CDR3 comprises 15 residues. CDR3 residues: CASSLTGTQNQPQHF. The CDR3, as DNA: TGTGCCAGCAGCTTAACCGGGACTCAAAATCAGCCCCAGCATTTT.

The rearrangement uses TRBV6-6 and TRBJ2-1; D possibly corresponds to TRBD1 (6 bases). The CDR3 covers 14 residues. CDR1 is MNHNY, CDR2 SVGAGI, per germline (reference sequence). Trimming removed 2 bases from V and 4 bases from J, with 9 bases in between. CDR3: CASSYGTLYNEQFF. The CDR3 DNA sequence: TGTGCCAGCAGTTACGGGACACTTTACAATGAGCAGTTCTTC.

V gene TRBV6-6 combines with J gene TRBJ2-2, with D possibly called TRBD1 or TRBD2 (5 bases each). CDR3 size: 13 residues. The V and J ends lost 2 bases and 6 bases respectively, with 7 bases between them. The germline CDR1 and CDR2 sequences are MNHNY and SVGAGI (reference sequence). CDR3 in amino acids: CASSYRGAGELFF. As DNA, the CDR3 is TGTGCCAGCAGTTACAGGGGAGCCGGGGAGCTGTTTTTT.

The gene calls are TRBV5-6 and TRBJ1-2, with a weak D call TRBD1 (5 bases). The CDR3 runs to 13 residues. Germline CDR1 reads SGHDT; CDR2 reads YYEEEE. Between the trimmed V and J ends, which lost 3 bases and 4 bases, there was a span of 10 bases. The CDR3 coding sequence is TGTGCCAGCAGCTCCCCAGACAGCTATGGCTACACCTTC. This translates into CASSSPDSYGYTF.

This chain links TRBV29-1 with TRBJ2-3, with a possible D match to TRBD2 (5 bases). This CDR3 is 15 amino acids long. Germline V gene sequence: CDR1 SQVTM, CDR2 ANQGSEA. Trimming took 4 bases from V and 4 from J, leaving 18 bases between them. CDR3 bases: TGCAGCGTTGCCGGGCGGGTAGAGACGGCAGATACGCAGTATTTT. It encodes CSVAGRVETADTQYF.

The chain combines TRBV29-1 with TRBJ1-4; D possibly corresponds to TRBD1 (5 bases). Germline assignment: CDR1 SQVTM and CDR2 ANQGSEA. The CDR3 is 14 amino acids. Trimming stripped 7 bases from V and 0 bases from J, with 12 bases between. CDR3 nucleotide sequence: TGCAGCGCCAGGGACGGATCAACTAATGAAAAACTGTTTTTT. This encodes CSARDGSTNEKLFF.

This CDR3 is CASSFDRLSYEQYF. CDR3 in DNA: TGCGCCAGCAGCTTCGACAGGCTGTCCTACGAGCAGTACTTC. This chain uses TRBV5-1 with TRBJ2-7; tentative D call: TRBD1 (6 bases). Trimming took 2 bases from V and 1 from J, leaving 10 bases between them. Germline V gives CDR1 SGHRS, CDR2 YFSETQ. This CDR3 is 14 amino acids long.

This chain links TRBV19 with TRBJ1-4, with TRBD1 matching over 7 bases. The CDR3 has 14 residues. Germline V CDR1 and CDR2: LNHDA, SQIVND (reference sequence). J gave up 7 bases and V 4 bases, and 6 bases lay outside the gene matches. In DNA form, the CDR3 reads TGTGCCAGTAGTAGGGACAGCCAGGTTGAAAAACTGTTTTTT. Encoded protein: CASSRDSQVEKLFF.

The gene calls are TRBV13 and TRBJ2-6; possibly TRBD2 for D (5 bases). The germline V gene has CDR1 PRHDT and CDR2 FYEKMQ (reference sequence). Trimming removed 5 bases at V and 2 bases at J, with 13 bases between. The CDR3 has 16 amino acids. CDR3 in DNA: TGTGCCAGCAGCGCGGGCTTCTGGGCTGGGGCCAACGTCCTGACTTTC. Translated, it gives CASSAGFWAGANVLTF.

The CDR3 sequence: CASSGFSGQGLGYTF. The CDR3 region has the DNA TGTGCCAGCAGTGGGTTTTCGGGGCAGGGGTTGGGCTACACCTTC. The chain is built from TRBV2 and TRBJ1-2; D might be TRBD1 (6 bases). The CDR3 extends over 15 amino acids. Trimming took 4 bases from V and 8 from J, leaving 20 bases between them. Germline assignment: CDR1 SNHLY and CDR2 FYNNEI.